The rows below give T cell receptor beta chains drawn from one sample of a study of control samples from healthy donors and cancer patients. Some clones are missing from TCRdb's copy, which holds only in-frame ones; the method was immunoSEQ multiplex PCR. The sample shows some 130,000 clones, roughly 90% of them seen only once. What was sequenced was blood. The receptors here all came from a man between 35 and 55 years old in good health. CDR3s include the opening cysteine and the closing phenylalanine or tryptophan. D genes are given only for firm matches. The size entry is marked missing in some rows and otherwise reads once, few, many or a size class.

D gene: .; J gene: TRBJ1-2; V gene: TRBV7-2; clone size: .; CDR3 DNA: TGTGCCAGCAGGATACCGGGACACAACTATGGCTACACCTTC; CDR3 protein: CASRIPGHNYGYTF
D gene: TRBD2; J gene: TRBJ2-3; V gene: TRBV7-9; clone size: .; CDR3 DNA: TGTGCCAGCAGCTCGAGATTGGGACTAGCGGGGGCCGATACGCAGTATTTT; CDR3 protein: CASSSRLGLAGADTQYF
D gene: .; J gene: TRBJ1-2; V gene: TRBV5-1; clone size: .; CDR3 DNA: TGCGCCAGCAGCTTTGGCTACACCTTC; CDR3 protein: CASSFGYTF
D gene: .; J gene: TRBJ2-7; V gene: TRBV12-3/TRBV12-4; clone size: .; CDR3 DNA: TGTGCCAGCAGTTTCCTCTGGTCGGGCGAGCAGTACTTC; CDR3 protein: CASSFLWSGEQYF
D gene: TRBD2; J gene: TRBJ2-5; V gene: TRBV5-1; clone size: .; CDR3 DNA: TGCGCCAGCAGCCCCGGGACTAGCGGGGGGGAGACCCAGTACTTC; CDR3 protein: CASSPGTSGGETQYF
D gene: .; J gene: TRBJ2-1; V gene: TRBV25-1; clone size: .; CDR3 DNA: TGTGCCAGCAGTGAACATAGGAATGAGCAGTTCTTC; CDR3 protein: CASSEHRNEQFF
D gene: TRBD2; J gene: TRBJ2-3; V gene: TRBV18; clone size: .; CDR3 DNA: TGTGCCAGCTCACCACCTCAGCGGGGGCGCCGGACAGATACGCAGTATTTT; CDR3 protein: CASSPPQRGRRTDTQYF
D gene: TRBD1; J gene: TRBJ1-5; V gene: TRBV6-1; clone size: once; CDR3 DNA: TGTGCCAGCAGTGACGACAGGGGTAGCAATCAGCCCCAGCATTTT; CDR3 protein: CASSDDRGSNQPQHF
D gene: TRBD1; J gene: TRBJ1-1; V gene: TRBV9; clone size: .; CDR3 DNA: TGTGCCAGCAGACCTGACGCCTCAGGGGGCACTGAAGCTTTCTTT; CDR3 protein: CASRPDASGGTEAFF
D gene: .; J gene: TRBJ1-6; V gene: TRBV7-6; clone size: once; CDR3 DNA: TGTGCCAGCAGCTTTAACACCAACTCACCCCTCCACTTT; CDR3 protein: CASSFNTNSPLHF
D gene: .; J gene: TRBJ2-5; V gene: TRBV2; clone size: .; CDR3 DNA: TGTGCCAGCAGTGAACTGGGGAGGGGGGAGACCCAGTACTTC; CDR3 protein: CASSELGRGETQYF
D gene: .; J gene: TRBJ2-1; V gene: TRBV27; clone size: .; CDR3 DNA: TGTGCCAGCACCCCGGGGGGCCGATCCTACAATGAGCAGTTCTTC; CDR3 protein: CASTPGGRSYNEQFF
D gene: .; J gene: TRBJ2-7; V gene: TRBV6-5; clone size: .; CDR3 DNA: TGTGCCAGCAGTTTCGACAGATACTCCTACGAGCAGTACTTC; CDR3 protein: CASSFDRYSYEQYF
D gene: TRBD1; J gene: TRBJ1-1; V gene: TRBV13; clone size: .; CDR3 DNA: TGTGCCAGCAGCTCGAGGACAGGGAGGGAAACTGAAGCTTTCTTT; CDR3 protein: CASSSRTGRETEAFF
D gene: TRBD1; J gene: TRBJ1-1; V gene: TRBV15; clone size: .; CDR3 DNA: TGTGCCACCAGCAGAGATTTGGGAAGGAAGAGGACAGGGAACACTGAAGCTTTCTTT; CDR3 protein: CATSRDLGRKRTGNTEAFF
D gene: .; J gene: TRBJ1-5; V gene: TRBV3-1/TRBV3-2; clone size: .; CDR3 DNA: TGTGCCAGCAGCCAAGGGGGTTGGGGGGGTGCCCAGCATTTT; CDR3 protein: CASSQGGWGGAQHF
D gene: .; J gene: TRBJ2-5; V gene: TRBV6-5; clone size: .; CDR3 DNA: TGTGCCAGCAGTTACGGGGAAGAGACCCAGTACTTC; CDR3 protein: CASSYGEETQYF
D gene: .; J gene: TRBJ2-1; V gene: TRBV5-8; clone size: .; CDR3 DNA: TGTGCCAGCAGCCGCCCGGGACGGACAGACAATGAGCAGTTCTTC; CDR3 protein: CASSRPGRTDNEQFF
D gene: .; J gene: TRBJ1-3; V gene: TRBV7-9; clone size: .; CDR3 DNA: TGTGCCAGCAGCTTTTCCACCAACTCTGGAAACACCATATATTTT; CDR3 protein: CASSFSTNSGNTIYF
D gene: .; J gene: TRBJ1-6; V gene: TRBV7-2; clone size: .; CDR3 DNA: TGTGCCAGCAGACTAACGGGGGCTCATTCACCCCTCCACTTT; CDR3 protein: CASRLTGAHSPLHF
D gene: .; J gene: TRBJ1-1; V gene: TRBV6-5; clone size: .; CDR3 DNA: TGTGCCAGCAGGTACAAGGGGAACACTGAAGCTTTCTTT; CDR3 protein: CASRYKGNTEAFF
D gene: .; J gene: TRBJ2-7; V gene: TRBV5-1; clone size: once; CDR3 DNA: TGCGCCAGCAGCCCCCTATGGGTAGACTACGAGCAGTACTTC; CDR3 protein: CASSPLWVDYEQYF
D gene: .; J gene: TRBJ1-6; V gene: TRBV30; clone size: .; CDR3 DNA: TGTGCCTGGAGTGTGGGGATGAATTCACCCCTCCACTTT; CDR3 protein: CAWSVGMNSPLHF
D gene: .; J gene: TRBJ1-1; V gene: TRBV6-5; clone size: .; CDR3 DNA: TGTGCCAGCAGTATCGGGACGGAGAACACTGAAGCTTTCTTT; CDR3 protein: CASSIGTENTEAFF
D gene: TRBD1; J gene: TRBJ1-2; V gene: TRBV5-6; clone size: .; CDR3 DNA: TGTGCCAGCAGCTTGGTTGGCCAGGGGGCCCCCTATGGCTACACCTTC; CDR3 protein: CASSLVGQGAPYGYTF
D gene: .; J gene: TRBJ1-2; V gene: TRBV9; clone size: .; CDR3 DNA: TGTGCCAGCAGCGTAGCCCCGGGAGCAAACTATGGCTACACCTTC; CDR3 protein: CASSVAPGANYGYTF
D gene: .; J gene: TRBJ1-2; V gene: TRBV9; clone size: .; CDR3 DNA: TGTGCCAGCAGCGTACAGGGGTCCCACTATGGCTACACCTTC; CDR3 protein: CASSVQGSHYGYTF
D gene: .; J gene: TRBJ1-1; V gene: TRBV5-1; clone size: .; CDR3 DNA: TGCGCCAGCAGCTTCGATAGGCCTAATACTGAAGCTTTCTTT; CDR3 protein: CASSFDRPNTEAFF
D gene: .; J gene: TRBJ1-6; V gene: TRBV6-5; clone size: .; CDR3 DNA: TGTGCCAGCAGTTACGGTGGGACATGGGATTCACCCCTCCACTTT; CDR3 protein: CASSYGGTWDSPLHF
D gene: .; J gene: TRBJ1-3; V gene: TRBV29-1; clone size: once; CDR3 DNA: TGCAGCGTTAAGCCGACGGGAGAGACCATATATTTT; CDR3 protein: CSVKPTGETIYF
D gene: TRBD1; J gene: TRBJ2-7; V gene: TRBV11-2; clone size: .; CDR3 DNA: TGTGCCAGCAGCAACGTTGGGACAGGACTCTACGAGCAGTACTTC; CDR3 protein: CASSNVGTGLYEQYF
D gene: .; J gene: TRBJ1-5; V gene: TRBV14; clone size: .; CDR3 DNA: TGTGCCAGCAGCCAGCGAAGGAGTCAGCCCCAGCATTTT; CDR3 protein: CASSQRRSQPQHF
D gene: .; J gene: TRBJ2-1; V gene: TRBV7-2; clone size: .; CDR3 DNA: TGTGCCAGCAGCTTAGACAGGGTTCCCTACAATGAGCAGTTCTTC; CDR3 protein: CASSLDRVPYNEQFF
D gene: .; J gene: TRBJ2-1; V gene: TRBV6-6; clone size: .; CDR3 DNA: TGTGCCAGCAGTTATGCCCGGCCCGGGGGCGGGCATGAGCAGTTCTTC; CDR3 protein: CASSYARPGGGHEQFF
D gene: .; J gene: TRBJ2-7; V gene: TRBV19; clone size: .; CDR3 DNA: TGTGCCAGTAGTACCAAAGCCGGGGCTAACGAGCAGTACTTC; CDR3 protein: CASSTKAGANEQYF
D gene: .; J gene: TRBJ1-5; V gene: TRBV21-1; clone size: .; CDR3 DNA: TGTGCCAGCCCCGGCCCCAGGGACAGGGGATTCCGAGGCAATCAGCCCCAGCATTTT; CDR3 protein: CASPGPRDRGFRGNQPQHF